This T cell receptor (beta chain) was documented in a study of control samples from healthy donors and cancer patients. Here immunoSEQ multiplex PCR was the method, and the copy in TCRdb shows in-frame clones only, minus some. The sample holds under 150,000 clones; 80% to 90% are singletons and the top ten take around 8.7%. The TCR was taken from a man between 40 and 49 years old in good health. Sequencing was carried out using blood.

CDR3 in DNA: TGTGCCAGCAGCCCCCGGGGGCAGGGGGCCTATGGCTACACCTTC. This translates into CASSPRGQGAYGYTF. The rearrangement uses TRBV5-6 and TRBJ1-2, with 8 positions matching TRBD1. Germline V lookup: CDR1 SGHDT, CDR2 YYEEEE. The CDR3 is 15 residues long. J lost 4 bases, V lost 4 bases, and 9 bases had no gene match. The full variable domain, its missing parts supplied by reference TRBV5-6 and TRBJ1-2, is DAGVTQSPTHLIKTRGQQVTLRCSPKSGHDTVSWYQQALGQGPQFIFQYYEEEERQRGNFPDRFSGHQFPNYSSELNVNALLLGDSALYLCASSPRGQGAYGYTFGSGTRLTVV.